This T cell receptor beta chain was documented in a study of T cells after yellow fever vaccination. Study at large: It was SMART-Seq v4 Ultra Low Input that prepared the fractions with low cell numbers.

Germline CDR1 and CDR2: MNHNS and SASEGT. Deletions cut 3 bases from V and 7 bases from J, with 15 bases between. This CDR3 is 14 amino acids long. 5'RACE template switching added a universal primer site and UMIs to TCR cDNA. TCRdb analysed the 5' RACE reads with MiXCR anew, one entry per CDR3 protein. This table holds 610,000 or so distinct CDR3 sequences, roughly an eighth found once. This material consisted of PBMCs, taken on the day of the yellow fever booster vaccination. The clonotype comes from a man younger than 40 who received the YFV17D yellow fever vaccine. V and J are TRBV6-1 and TRBJ1-2; D gene unclear. The CDR3 region has the DNA TGTGCCAGCAGTGAGAGTGGGTGGTTTTTTGGCTACACCTTC. It yields the protein CASSESGWFFGYTF.